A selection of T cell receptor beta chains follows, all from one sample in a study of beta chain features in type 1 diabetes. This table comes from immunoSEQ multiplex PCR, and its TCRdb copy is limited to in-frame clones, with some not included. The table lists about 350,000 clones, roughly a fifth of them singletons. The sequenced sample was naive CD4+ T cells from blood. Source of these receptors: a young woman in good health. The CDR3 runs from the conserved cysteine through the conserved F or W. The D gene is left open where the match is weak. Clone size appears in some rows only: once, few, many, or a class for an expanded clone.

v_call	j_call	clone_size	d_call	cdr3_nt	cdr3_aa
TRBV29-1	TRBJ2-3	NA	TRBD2	TGCAGCGTTGAAGATCGGGGGGGGGCGCAGTATTTT	CSVEDRGGAQYF
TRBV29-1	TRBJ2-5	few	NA	TGCAGCGTTCAAAACAGGGGAGGAGAGACCCAGTACTTC	CSVQNRGGETQYF
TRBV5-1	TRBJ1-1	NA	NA	TGCGCCAGCAGCACCCGGGAAGGGAACACTGAAGCTTTCTTT	CASSTREGNTEAFF
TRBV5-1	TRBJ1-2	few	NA	TGCGCCAGCAGGACGGGGATGAACTATGGCTACACCTTC	CASRTGMNYGYTF
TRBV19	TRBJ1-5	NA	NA	TGTGCCAGCCGTGGACAGCACAGCAATCAGCCCCAGCATTTT	CASRGQHSNQPQHF
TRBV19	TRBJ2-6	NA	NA	TGTGCCAGTAGGAGATCTGGGGCCAACGTCCTGACTTTC	CASRRSGANVLTF
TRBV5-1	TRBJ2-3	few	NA	TGCGCCAGCAGCTTACTCGGAGATACGCAGTATTTT	CASSLLGDTQYF
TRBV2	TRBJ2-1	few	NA	TGTGCCAGCAGCACGCCTCTCCTAGGCAACAATGAGCAGTTCTTC	CASSTPLLGNNEQFF
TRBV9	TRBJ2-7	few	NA	TGTGCCAGCAGCGTAGGTCCGGAGGCTACCTACGAGCAGTACTTC	CASSVGPEATYEQYF
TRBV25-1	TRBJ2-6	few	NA	TGTGCCAGCAGTGAATATCTTGGGGCCAACGTCCTGACTTTC	CASSEYLGANVLTF
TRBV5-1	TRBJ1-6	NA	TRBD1	TGCGCCAGCAGCTCGGGACAGGACCCGATCGCTTCACCCCTCCACTTT	CASSSGQDPIASPLHF
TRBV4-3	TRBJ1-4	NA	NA	TGCGCCAGCAGCCAAGCACAAGCAACTAATGAAAAACTGTTTTTT	CASSQAQATNEKLFF
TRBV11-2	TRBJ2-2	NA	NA	TGTGCCAGCATCCAGGGCGTGAACACCGGGGAGCTGTTTTTT	CASIQGVNTGELFF
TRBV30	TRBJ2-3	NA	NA	TGTGCCTGGAGTGGAAGGAGCTATGGTGGGCGGGACCATAGCACAGATACGCAGTATTTT	CAWSGRSYGGRDHSTDTQYF
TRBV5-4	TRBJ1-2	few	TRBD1	TGTGCCAGCAGAATGCCGGGACAGGGGGCCGGCTATGGCTACACCTTC	CASRMPGQGAGYGYTF
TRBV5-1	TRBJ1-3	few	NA	TGCGCCAGTCGAGATGACAGGACTGGAAACACCATATATTTT	CASRDDRTGNTIYF
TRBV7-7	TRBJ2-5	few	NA	TGTGCTAGCAGCTTAAACCTAGCGACGCATCAAGAGACCCAGTACTTC	CASSLNLATHQETQYF
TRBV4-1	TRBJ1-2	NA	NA	TGCGCCAGCAGCGCTCCGACGCGGGGTAACTATGGCTACACCTTC	CASSAPTRGNYGYTF
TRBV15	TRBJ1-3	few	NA	TGTGCCACCAGACCTCGAGTGAGCGGAAACACCATATATTTT	CATRPRVSGNTIYF
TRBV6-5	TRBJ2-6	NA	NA	TGTGCCAGCAGTTACTCCCGGTCTGGGGCCAACGTCCTGACTTTC	CASSYSRSGANVLTF
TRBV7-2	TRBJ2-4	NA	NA	TGTGCCAGCAGCTTAGACACGCCCCGGGTCATTCAGTACTTC	CASSLDTPRVIQYF
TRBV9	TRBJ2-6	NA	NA	TGTGCCAGCAGCCCCGTCCGGGCCAACGTCCTGACTTTC	CASSPVRANVLTF
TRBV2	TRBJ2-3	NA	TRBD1	TGTGCCAGCAGGCGCTTGACAGGGAGCACAGATACGCAGTATTTT	CASRRLTGSTDTQYF
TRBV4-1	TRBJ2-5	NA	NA	TGCGCCAGCAGCCAGCTGGGGCGGCAGTACCAAGAGACCCAGTACTTC	CASSQLGRQYQETQYF
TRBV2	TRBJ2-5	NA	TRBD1	TGTGCCAGCACTAAGGACAGGGGGGGAGAGACCCAGTACTTC	CASTKDRGGETQYF
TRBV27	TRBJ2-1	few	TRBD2	TGTGCCAGCAATCTAGCGGGTCCAAACAATGAGCAGTTCTTC	CASNLAGPNNEQFF
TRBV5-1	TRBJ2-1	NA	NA	TGCGCCAGCAGCCTGACCGGGACAACATTTTACAATGAGCAGTTCTTC	CASSLTGTTFYNEQFF
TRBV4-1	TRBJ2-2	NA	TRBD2	TGCGCCAGCAGCCCGTCGGGGGGGAGCACCGGGGAGCTGTTTTTT	CASSPSGGSTGELFF
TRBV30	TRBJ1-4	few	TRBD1	TGTGCCTGGAGTTCCAGTGGGACAGGGATTAATGAAAAACTGTTTTTT	CAWSSSGTGINEKLFF
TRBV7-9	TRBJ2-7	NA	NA	TGTGCCAGCAGCTTCGGGGGAGCCTACGAGCAGTACTTC	CASSFGGAYEQYF
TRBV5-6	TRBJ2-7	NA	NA	TGTGCCAGCAGCGCCTACAGGGTTAAGTACGAGCAGTACTTC	CASSAYRVKYEQYF
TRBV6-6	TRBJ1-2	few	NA	TGTGCCAGCAGCCCAGGTCCTGCCTCTGGCTACACCTTC	CASSPGPASGYTF
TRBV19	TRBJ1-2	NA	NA	TGTGCCAGTACCCTAACAGGGATCACAAATGGCTACACCTTC	CASTLTGITNGYTF
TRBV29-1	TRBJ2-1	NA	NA	TGCAGCGTTGGTGGCCTCCTGGATGAGCAGTTCTTC	CSVGGLLDEQFF
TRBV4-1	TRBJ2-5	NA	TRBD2	TGCGCCAGCAGCAAGCGGGATTCCCAAGAGACCCAGTACTTC	CASSKRDSQETQYF
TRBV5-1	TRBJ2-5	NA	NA	TGCGCCAGCAGCTTGGCCTACGCGCACGGGGAGACCCAGTACTTC	CASSLAYAHGETQYF
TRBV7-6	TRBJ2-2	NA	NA	TGTGCCAGCAGCTTATGGGCTTCGAACACCGGGGAGCTGTTTTTT	CASSLWASNTGELFF
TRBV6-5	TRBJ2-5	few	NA	TGTGCCAGCACCAACTCAAGGGGAGGAGAGACCCAGTACTTC	CASTNSRGGETQYF
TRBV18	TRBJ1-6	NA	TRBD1	TGTGCCAGCTCACCTGACAGGGTCTCACCCCTCCACTTT	CASSPDRVSPLHF
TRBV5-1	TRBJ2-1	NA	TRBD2	TGCGCCAGCAGCGCGGGACTAGCGATCTTCAATGAGCAGTTCTTC	CASSAGLAIFNEQFF
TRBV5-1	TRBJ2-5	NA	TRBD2	TGCGCCAGCAGCCACGGACTAGCGGTAGAGGGGACCCAGTACTTC	CASSHGLAVEGTQYF
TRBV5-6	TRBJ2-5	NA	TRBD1	TGTGCCAGCAAGGGGGCCGGACAGGGGACAGAGACCCAGTACTTC	CASKGAGQGTETQYF
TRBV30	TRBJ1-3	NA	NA	TGTGCCTGGACAACAGGGAACTCTGGAAACACCATATATTTT	CAWTTGNSGNTIYF
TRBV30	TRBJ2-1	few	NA	TGTGCCTGGAGTGTGGACGGGGCCTACAATGAGCAGTTCTTC	CAWSVDGAYNEQFF
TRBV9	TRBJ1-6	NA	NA	TGTGCCAGCAGCGTAGGGAATCGTGGGGCGCAAACACCCCTCCACTTT	CASSVGNRGAQTPLHF
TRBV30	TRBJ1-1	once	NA	TGTGTGATGGGGGGTAACACTGAAGCTTTCTTT	CVMGGNTEAFF
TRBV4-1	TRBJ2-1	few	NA	TGCGCCAGCAGCCAAGAAGGACAGACTTACTCCTACAATGAGCAGTTCTTC	CASSQEGQTYSYNEQFF
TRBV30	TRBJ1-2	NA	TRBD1	TGTGCCTGGAGTGAAAGGACAGGGGGCGTCTATGGCTACACCTTC	CAWSERTGGVYGYTF
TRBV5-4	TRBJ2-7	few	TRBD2	TGTGCCAGCAGCTTGACTAGCGGGAGCTACTACGAGCAGTACTTC	CASSLTSGSYYEQYF
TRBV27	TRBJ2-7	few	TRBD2	TGTGCCAGCAGTAGGACTAGCGGCTCCTACGAGCAGTACTTC	CASSRTSGSYEQYF
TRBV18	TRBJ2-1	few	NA	TGTGCCAGCTCACCAGGCCAGAACAATGAGCAGTTCTTC	CASSPGQNNEQFF
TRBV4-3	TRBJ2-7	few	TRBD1	TGCGCCAGCAGCCAAGATGGGCCGGGACAGGGCTACGAGCAGTACTTC	CASSQDGPGQGYEQYF
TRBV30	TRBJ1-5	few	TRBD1	TGTGCCTGGAGTGTAGGGACAGTCTACAATCAGCCCCAGCATTTT	CAWSVGTVYNQPQHF